The 27 T cell receptor beta chains listed next were all sequenced from one sample in a study of vaccination and CD4 T cells after COVID-19 (dated 2022 in TCRdb). Antigens of these TCRs are unknown. Library preparation employed PCR. This sample was sequenced with an Illumina iSeq 100. DNA from cultured CD4+ T cells was subjected to TCR sequencing with the Oncomine TCR Beta short-read assay at the Johns Hopkins FTIC core. TCRdb redid the processing of the public reads, applying fastp at Q25 and MiXCR, and retained in-frame beta chains. Rows merge per CDR3 protein into single entries with the most common DNA and genes. The sample yields around 10,000 distinct CDR3 sequences; over 25% were counted once. The ten most abundant clones make up roughly 14% of the sample. The treatment or condition label for this specimen denotes: approximately nine-day PBMC culture with coronavirus spike peptide pools or control peptides (ViraFEST assay).

The material was CD4+ T cells from blood, cultured in vitro, obtained after SARS-CoV-2 vaccination. These receptors were taken from a human donor who had recovered from COVID-19.

The rearrangement links TRBV20-1 to TRBJ1-5; possibly TRBD1 for D (5 bases). The V and J ends lost 0 bases and 4 bases respectively, with 16 bases between them. The CDR3 is made up of 16 amino acids. CDR1 and CDR2 from the germline V gene are DFQATT and SNEGSKA (reference sequence). The CDR3 sequence: CSARDRKTGDNQPQHF. Here the CDR3 DNA reads TGCAGTGCTAGAGATCGAAAAACAGGAGATAATCAGCCCCAGCATTTT.

This chain uses TRBV28 with TRBJ1-2; TRBD1 matches at 9 bases. CDR3 length: 13 amino acids. With 3 bases clipped from V and 13 bases from J, the junction kept 9 bases outside the gene matches. From germline, CDR1 is MDHEN and CDR2 SYDVKM. CDR3 in amino acids: CASSFAGQGRGTF. The CDR3 region has the DNA TGTGCCAGCAGTTTCGCGGGACAGGGAAGGGGCACCTTC.

This clonotype was seen a handful of times. Here the CDR3 DNA reads TGTGCCAGCAGTTATAACTTCGGGCCCTCCTCTCGGGAGCAGTACTTC. This sequence encodes CASSYNFGPSSREQYF. V gene TRBV28 combines with J gene TRBJ2-7; D is uncertain. Germline V lookup: CDR1 MDHEN, CDR2 SYDVKM. The CDR3 contains 16 residues. With 4 bases removed from V and 7 bases from J, the gap between germline ends came to 23 bases. The complete variable domain, with remaining parts taken from reference TRBV28 and TRBJ2-7, reads DVKVTQSSRYLVKRTGEKVFLECVQDMDHENMFWYRQDPGLGLRLIYFSYDVKMKEKGDIPEGYSVSREKKERFSLILESASTNQTSMYLCASSYNFGPSSREQYFGPGTRLTVT.

This clonotype was found a few times. The V gene is TRBV20-1, the J gene TRBJ1-4, with D uncertain. Trimming removed 0 bases at V and 7 bases at J, with 3 bases between. Germline lookup yields CDR1 DFQATT and CDR2 SNEGSKA (reference sequence). CDR3 length equals 11 residues. The CDR3 region has the DNA TGCAGTGCTAGAGACGGTGAAAAACTGTTTTTT. This encodes CSARDGEKLFF.

The rearrangement joins TRBV28 to TRBJ2-7; 9 bases line up with TRBD2. The length of the CDR3 is 17 residues. Germline V CDR1 and CDR2: MDHEN, SYDVKM. The J segment lost 2 bases and the V segment lost 4 bases, leaving 12 bases of the junction unmatched. The DNA of the CDR3 is TGTGCCAGCAGTTCAGCGGGAGGAGGGGGAAAGCCCTACGAGCAGTACTTC. The encoded protein is CASSSAGGGGKPYEQYF.

This clonotype was seen once. V gene TRBV12-3 or TRBV12-4 combines with J gene TRBJ2-2, with TRBD2 matching 13 bases. The V gene end was trimmed by 6 bases and the J gene end by 4 bases; junction bases not matched to a gene: 8. The CDR3 runs to 17 residues. In nucleotides, the CDR3 is TGTGCCAGCAGCCAACTAGCGGGAGGGCACGGCACCGGGGAGCTGTTTTTT. It encodes CASSQLAGGHGTGELFF.

This clonotype has a handful of counts. Written as DNA, the CDR3 is TGTGCCAGCAGCCTGGGACAGGGGGCAATAAGGGAGACCCAGTACTTC. Its translation: CASSLGQGAIRETQYF. This chain uses TRBV11-3 with TRBJ2-5; TRBD1 matches 12 bases. V trimming: 5 bases; J trimming: 5 bases; junction bases outside the gene matches: 9. The CDR3 is 16 residues long. CDR1 SGHNT and CDR2 YENEEA come from the germline V gene.

The chain recombines TRBV4-3 with TRBJ2-1; D possibly corresponds to TRBD1 (6 bases). CDR3 length: 15 amino acids. Germline CDR1 is LGHNA and CDR2 is YSLEER. V was cut by 0 bases and J by 5 bases, with 11 bases left in between. CDR3 nucleotides: TGCGCCAGCAGCCAAGATGGACAGCTCGACAATGAGCAGTTCTTC. It specifies CASSQDGQLDNEQFF.

The rearrangement joins TRBV28 to TRBJ2-1; 7 bases agree with TRBD1. The CDR3 loop spans 18 amino acids. CDR1 MDHEN and CDR2 SYDVKM come from the germline V gene. With 5 bases clipped from V and 0 bases from J, the junction kept 13 bases outside the gene matches. DNA for the CDR3: TGTGCCAGCAGTCTCCGGGACAGCCTCGAGAGCTCCTACAATGAGCAGTTCTTC. Protein: CASSLRDSLESSYNEQFF.

The V call is TRBV20-1, the J call TRBJ2-7, with 7 bases identical to TRBD1. V lost 1 base, J lost 6 bases, and 6 bases stayed unmatched. From germline, CDR1 is DFQATT and CDR2 SNEGSKA (reference sequence). The CDR3 has 13 residues. CDR3 nucleotides: TGCAGTGCTAGAGTAACAGGGGTGGGCGAGCAGTACTTC. Translated: CSARVTGVGEQYF.

The rearrangement links TRBV20-1 to TRBJ2-5, with a tentative D call TRBD2 (6 bases). V was clipped by 6 bases and J by 4 bases, with 24 bases between them. CDR1 and CDR2 (germline): DFQATT, SNEGSKA (reference sequence). The CDR3 runs to 16 residues. CDR3 nucleotides: TGCAGTGCACCGAATGCGGGACTTACGAGGTCAGAGACCCAGTACTTC. Encoded protein: CSAPNAGLTRSETQYF.

The chain combines TRBV9 with TRBJ2-3; 9 nucleotides agree with TRBD2. CDR1 and CDR2 from the germline V gene are SGDLS and YYNGEE. V lost 5 bases to trimming and J lost 2 bases; unmatched junction nucleotides: 12. The CDR3 sequence is 17 residues long. CDR3 residues: CASSRRESGRNTDTQYF. Written as DNA, the CDR3 is TGTGCCAGCAGTCGTCGCGAGAGCGGGAGGAACACAGATACGCAGTATTTT.

The V gene is TRBV4-2, the J gene TRBJ2-7, with 11 bases matching TRBD2. The CDR3 is 16 residues long. With V trimmed by 5 bases and J by 1 base, 7 bases remained unmatched. Germline CDR1 is LGHNA and CDR2 is YNFKEQ. In nucleotides, the CDR3 is TGTGCCAGCAGCAAGTTTGGGACTAGCGGTTCCTACGAGCAGTACTTC. Protein sequence: CASSKFGTSGSYEQYF.

This clonotype has just a few counts. This rearrangement joins TRBV21-1 to TRBJ1-1; the table's D call TRBD1 went unverified against the DNA. TRBV21-1 is a pseudogene locus. The CDR3 contains 17 residues. CDR3 DNA: TGTGCCAGCAGTCTCCGGGAGCCGGATATTGGGAACACTGAAGCTTTCTTT. This sequence encodes CASSLREPDIGNTEAFF.

This clonotype was observed a few times. This chain connects TRBV7-9 to TRBJ1-1, with D unresolved. The CDR3 extends over 11 amino acids. The germline gives CDR1 SEHNR, CDR2 FQNEAQ (reference sequence). The ends were cut back, 4 bases at V and 5 bases at J, with 5 bases in the middle. CDR3 region: CASSYETEAFF. Here the CDR3 DNA reads TGTGCCAGCAGCTATGAGACTGAAGCTTTCTTT.

By frequency in the sample, this clonotype is hyperexpanded. The V and J genes are TRBV20-1 and TRBJ1-6; TRBD1 might be the D (6 bases). V gave up 4 bases and J gave up 7 bases, with 20 bases separating them. The CDR3 runs to 16 residues. CDR1 is DFQATT, CDR2 SNEGSKA, per germline (reference sequence). In DNA form, the CDR3 reads TGCAGTGCTACCCTTCGGTTGGGGGGGGGCAATTCACCCCTCCACTTT. It is translated as CSATLRLGGGNSPLHF.

This clonotype was seen a handful of times. The genes are TRBV27 and TRBJ1-1; D might be TRBD1 (6 bases). Germline V gene data show CDR1 as MNHEY and CDR2 as SMNVEV (reference sequence). V was clipped by 8 bases and J by 3 bases, with 16 bases between them. The CDR3 loop spans 14 amino acids. CDR3 nucleotide sequence: TGTGCCAGCCGCCAACAGGGTAGGGACACTGAAGCTTTCTTT. Protein: CASRQQGRDTEAFF.

This chain uses TRBV6-5 with TRBJ1-5; D is unclear. Trimming pared 3 bases from V and 4 bases from J, leaving 7 bases between. This CDR3 region has 13 residues. Germline lookup yields CDR1 MNHEY and CDR2 SVGAGI. This chain's CDR3 is CASSYFVNQPQHF. As DNA, the CDR3 is TGTGCCAGCAGTTATTTCGTTAATCAGCCCCAGCATTTT.

This rearrangement joins TRBV28 to TRBJ2-7; 9 bases line up with TRBD1. The V gene end was trimmed by 6 bases and the J gene end by 6 bases; junction bases not matched to a gene: 12. From germline, CDR1 is MDHEN and CDR2 SYDVKM. The CDR3 consists of 15 residues. The CDR3 DNA sequence: TGTGCCAGCAGGGCGACCGGGACAGGGTCTACCGAGCAGTACTTC. Translating gives CASRATGTGSTEQYF.

This chain uses TRBV28 with TRBJ2-7; 10 bases fit TRBD2. CDR1 and CDR2 (germline): MDHEN, SYDVKM. The V gene end was trimmed by 6 bases and the J gene end by 1 base; junction bases not matched to a gene: 12. The CDR3 covers 17 residues. For the CDR3, the DNA is TGTGCCAGCAGCCACGGACTAGCGGAGCGAGGATCCTACGAGCAGTACTTC. As protein: CASSHGLAERGSYEQYF. The variable domain in full, with the rest retrieved from reference TRBV28 and TRBJ2-7, is DVKVTQSSRYLVKRTGEKVFLECVQDMDHENMFWYRQDPGLGLRLIYFSYDVKMKEKGDIPEGYSVSREKKERFSLILESASTNQTSMYLCASSHGLAERGSYEQYFGPGTRLTVT.

J is TRBJ1-5 and V is TRBV7-2, with D uncertain. Trimming shortened V by 9 bases and J by 3 bases, and 9 bases separated the two germline ends. The V gene's germline CDR1 is SGHTA and CDR2 FQGNSA. The CDR3 has 12 amino acids. CDR3: CTRPLNNQPQHF. CDR3 DNA sequence: TGTACCAGACCCCTGAACAATCAGCCCCAGCATTTT.

The chain joins TRBV7-8 to TRBJ2-2; 7 nucleotides align to TRBD2. This CDR3 comprises 17 residues. Germline V CDR1 and CDR2: SGHVS, FQNEAQ. J gave up 4 bases and V 2 bases, and 10 bases lay outside the gene matches. The CDR3 nucleotides are TGTGCCAGCAGCTTAACGGGGGTCCCGGGGGGCACCGGGGAGCTGTTTTTT. Protein product: CASSLTGVPGGTGELFF.

The V and J genes are TRBV20-1 and TRBJ1-2; 9 bases are a match to TRBD1. The ends lost 5 bases at V and 7 bases at J; junction bases unmatched: 14. CDR3 length: 15 amino acids. The germline V gene encodes CDR1 DFQATT and CDR2 SNEGSKA (reference sequence). This chain's CDR3 is CSAPWTGATAGGYTF. The CDR3, as DNA: TGCAGTGCTCCTTGGACAGGGGCTACTGCGGGTGGCTACACCTTC.

This clonotype qualifies as medium-sized. The V gene is TRBV11-3, the J gene TRBJ2-1; TRBD2 might be the D (6 bases). V was cut by 0 bases and J by 8 bases, with 17 bases left in between. CDR1 and CDR2 from the germline V gene are SGHNT and YENEEA. CDR3 length equals 16 residues. The chain's CDR3 is CASSLDGRDGFDEQFF. For the CDR3, the DNA is TGTGCCAGCAGCTTAGACGGGCGGGATGGTTTCGATGAGCAGTTCTTC.

V is TRBV4-2 and J is TRBJ2-3; TRBD2 aligns across 10 bases. From germline, CDR1 is LGHNA and CDR2 YNFKEQ. With V trimmed by 4 bases and J by 0 bases, 1 base remained unmatched. The length of the CDR3 is 15 residues. The CDR3 sequence is CASSPSGSSTDTQYF. For the CDR3, the DNA is TGTGCCAGCAGCCCTAGCGGGAGTAGCACAGATACGCAGTATTTT.

This clonotype was detected only a few times. V gene TRBV6-1 combines with J gene TRBJ1-1; D may be TRBD1 (6 bases). The germline V and J ends were trimmed by 7 bases and 10 bases, with 19 bases remaining between them. Germline V gene lookup returns CDR1 MNHNS and CDR2 SASEGT. The CDR3 runs 13 residues. The CDR3 DNA is TGTGCCAGCACCTATCAAGGGGCAGGGGTAGCTTTCTTT. This gives the protein CASTYQGAGVAFF.

The rearrangement joins TRBV4-3 to TRBJ1-1; D may be TRBD1 (6 bases). V dropped 1 base and J dropped 5 bases, with 14 bases sitting between them. CDR1 is LGHNA and CDR2 is YSLEER in the germline V gene. The CDR3 consists of 15 residues. In nucleotides, the CDR3 is TGCGCCAGCAGCCAAGTGGGCAGGGGAAGAACTGAAGCTTTCTTT. Residues: CASSQVGRGRTEAFF.